This T cell receptor (beta chain) was identified in a study of T cells after yellow fever vaccination. General observations from the study: Among all clonotypes, a small share was observed in both CD4 and CD8 compartments. Reappearing after the booster were most of the clones from primary vaccination (96% CD4, approximately 85% CD8).

TCRdb called the 5' RACE reads again in MiXCR, with one record for every CDR3 protein. The data contain hundreds of thousands of distinct CDR3 sequences, roughly 14% of them singletons. This clonotype was recorded a few times. Its specificity is unknown. Germline V gives CDR1 SGDLS, CDR2 YYNGEE. This CDR3 is built from 17 residues. V was pared by 4 bases and J by 6 bases, with 12 bases of the junction left unmatched. The sequenced sample was PBMCs, obtained on the day of the yellow fever booster vaccination. This clonotype originated in a man in his thirties or forties who received the YFV17D yellow fever vaccine. The chain couples TRBV9 to TRBJ2-3; TRBD1 matches at 12 bases. The CDR3 coding sequence is TGTGCCAGCAGCCCCACCGGCCGGGACAGGGGGCGCGATACGCAGTATTTT. Amino acid sequence: CASSPTGRDRGRDTQYF.